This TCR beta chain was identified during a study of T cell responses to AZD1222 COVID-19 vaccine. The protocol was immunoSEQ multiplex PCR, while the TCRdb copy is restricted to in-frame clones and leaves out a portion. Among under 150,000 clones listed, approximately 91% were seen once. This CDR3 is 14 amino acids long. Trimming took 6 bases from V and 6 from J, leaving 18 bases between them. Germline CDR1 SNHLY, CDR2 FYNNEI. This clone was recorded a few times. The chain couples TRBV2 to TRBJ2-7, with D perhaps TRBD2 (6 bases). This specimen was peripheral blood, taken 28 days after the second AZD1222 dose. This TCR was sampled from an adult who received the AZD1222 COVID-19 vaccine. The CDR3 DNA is TGTGCCAGCAGGCCTATGGGAAGGCGGGGCGAGCAGTACTTC. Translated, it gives CASRPMGRRGEQYF.